This TCR delta chain was profiled in a study of γδ T cells in repeated Plasmodium falciparum infection. In the study overall: Over approximately 640 days, donors received four mosquito-bite P. falciparum NF54 infections.

TRG and TRD sequences were obtained from every sorted gammadelta sample. TCRdb reapplied CATT to the multiplex PCR reads. The profile shows 45,000 to 60,000 delta-chain clones, approximately 1.8% of them singletons. General observations from the study: Compared with Australian children, Malian Vdelta2-negative repertoires seemed more clonal, less diverse, less shared. The Malian cohort came from a small rural village of predominantly one ethnic group.

Flow sorting of PBMC yielded separate Vgamma9/Vdelta2+ and Vdelta2-negative gammadelta T cell populations for bulk repertoire analysis. Germline assignment: CDR1 TSWWSYY and CDR2 QGS. The CDR3 consists of 22 residues. In its sample, this clone was seen a few times. As yet, its antigen is unknown. This likely reflects a read error, since a far larger clone is one base away. The sample carries other DNA sequences with the same CDR3. This TCR was sampled from a pool of human donors (malaria-infected and uninfected, not separated). The chain carries TRDV1 and TRDJ1, with a weak D call TRDD3 (6 bases). Assignment of the J gene here rests on matching the DNA to germline, because TCRdb gives none. Sequencing input: gamma-delta T cells from blood. This CDR3 is CALGEALDLYWAPPRGTDKLIF. CDR3 coding DNA: TGTGCTCTTGGGGAAGCCCTGGATTTGTACTGGGCCCCACCACGGGGTACCGACAAACTCATCTTT.